Presented here are 10 T cell receptor beta chains from one specimen sequenced in a study of a mutant IDH1 vaccine in newly diagnosed glioma. No antigens are known for them. Time point meaning: week 35, safety follow-up. In every dose of vaccine, 300 ug of mutant IDH1 20-mer peptide was given alongside topical imiquimod. Generated by immunoSEQ multiplex PCR, the TCRdb table keeps only in-frame clones and is missing some. The repertoire holds approximately 50,000 clones, with roughly 91% as singletons. The input for sequencing was PBMCs, taken from a glioma patient whose treatment included an IDH1 peptide vaccine. These receptor sequences come from a woman between 35 and 50 years old with glioma.

This sequence joins TRBV30 and TRBJ1-2; no clear D gene. The V gene lost 1 base and the J gene lost 4 bases, with 7 bases spanning the gap. The CDR3 extends over 12 amino acids. Germline CDR1 is GTSNPN and CDR2 is SVGIG (reference sequence). The CDR3 here is CAWSGSPYGYTF. CDR3 nucleotide sequence: TGTGCCTGGAGTGGCAGCCCCTATGGCTACACCTTC.

Here the CDR3 DNA reads TGTGCCATCAAAGCGGGAGGGTCCTACAATGAGCAGTTCTTC. This gives the protein CAIKAGGSYNEQFF. This chain uses TRBV10-3 with TRBJ2-1; TRBD2 aligns across 10 bases. The V gene's germline CDR1 is ENHRY and CDR2 SYGVKD. After removal of 7 bases from V and 1 base from J, the junction contained 1 base not matched to a gene. This CDR3 has 14 residues.

The chain couples TRBV5-1 to TRBJ2-1, with 12 positions matching TRBD1. V lost 3 bases and J lost 4; bases outside the gene matches: 5. This CDR3 is built from 16 residues. Germline V lookup: CDR1 SGHRS, CDR2 YFSETQ. Here the CDR3 DNA reads TGCGCCAGCAGCTCGGGGGACAGGGGGCTATACAATGAGCAGTTCTTC. Residues: CASSSGDRGLYNEQFF. Together with reference TRBV5-1 and TRBJ2-1, the CDR3 gives the full variable domain: KAGVTQTPRYLIKTRGQQVTLSCSPISGHRSVSWYQQTPGQGLQFLFEYFSETQRNKGNFPGRFSGRQFSNSRSEMNVSTLELGDSALYLCASSSGDRGLYNEQFFGPGTRLTVL.

The chain uses TRBV18 and TRBJ1-4; 8 bases map to TRBD1. The length of the CDR3 is 16 residues. Germline V gene sequence: CDR1 KGHSH, CDR2 LQKENI. V gave up 2 bases and J gave up 0 bases; unmatched junction bases: 2. Written as DNA, the CDR3 is TGTGCCAGCTCACCAGACAGGGGAACAACTAATGAAAAACTGTTTTTT. It yields the protein CASSPDRGTTNEKLFF.

This clone has only a few counts. The V and J genes are TRBV27 and TRBJ2-1, with 8 bases identical to TRBD1. Trimming took 8 bases from V and 8 from J; bases not matched to a gene: 14. The germline V gene encodes CDR1 MNHEY and CDR2 SMNVEV (reference sequence). This CDR3 has 15 residues. CDR3 in DNA: TGTGCCAGCGGAGGGCGGACAGGGCATATCGATGAGCAGTTCTTC. It encodes CASGGRTGHIDEQFF.

The V gene is TRBV6-5, the J gene TRBJ2-1, with D hard to call. V was clipped by 8 bases and J by 9 bases, with 20 bases between them. In germline, CDR1 is MNHEY, CDR2 SVGAGI. The CDR3 loop spans 14 amino acids. The CDR3 loop is CASRDPALGSEQFF. CDR3 nucleotide sequence: TGTGCCAGCCGAGACCCCGCCCTCGGCAGTGAGCAGTTCTTC.

This clone has just one count. The J gene is TRBJ2-2, the V gene TRBV10-3; D is unclear. The V end lost 4 bases, the J end lost 5 bases, and 8 bases lay between the germline ends. The CDR3 consists of 13 residues. CDR1 is ENHRY, CDR2 SYGVKD, per germline. The CDR3 DNA sequence: TGTGCCATCAGTGGGGGAAATACCGGGGAGCTGTTTTTT. Translation: CAISGGNTGELFF.

This clone came up a few times. The chain is built from TRBV6-6 and TRBJ1-2; 7 nucleotides align to TRBD1. There are 16 residues in the CDR3. Germline V gives CDR1 MNHNY, CDR2 SVGAGI (reference sequence). Trimming cost V 5 bases and J 0 bases; bases outside gene matches: 9. CDR3 in amino acids: CASSQGGTVSNYGYTF. As DNA, the CDR3 is TGTGCCAGCAGTCAGGGAGGGACAGTCTCTAACTATGGCTACACCTTC.

V and J are TRBV19 and TRBJ2-5, with unresolved D. Germline CDR1 LNHDA, CDR2 SQIVND (reference sequence). Trimming removed 4 bases at V and 11 bases at J, with 11 bases between. The CDR3 consists of 11 residues. The DNA of the CDR3 is TGTGCCAGTAGTAGGGGTCCGGAGCAGTACTTC. Encoded protein: CASSRGPEQYF.

Note on this clone: The sample holds other DNA sequences that translate to the same CDR3. This rearrangement joins TRBV10-3 to TRBJ2-3; unclear D gene. V gave up 3 bases and J gave up 6 bases, with 7 bases separating them. The CDR3 contains 12 residues. The germline CDR1 and CDR2 sequences are ENHRY and SYGVKD. CDR3 protein: CAISESSDTQYF. The CDR3 region has the DNA TGTGCCATCAGTGAATCTTCGGATACGCAGTATTTT.